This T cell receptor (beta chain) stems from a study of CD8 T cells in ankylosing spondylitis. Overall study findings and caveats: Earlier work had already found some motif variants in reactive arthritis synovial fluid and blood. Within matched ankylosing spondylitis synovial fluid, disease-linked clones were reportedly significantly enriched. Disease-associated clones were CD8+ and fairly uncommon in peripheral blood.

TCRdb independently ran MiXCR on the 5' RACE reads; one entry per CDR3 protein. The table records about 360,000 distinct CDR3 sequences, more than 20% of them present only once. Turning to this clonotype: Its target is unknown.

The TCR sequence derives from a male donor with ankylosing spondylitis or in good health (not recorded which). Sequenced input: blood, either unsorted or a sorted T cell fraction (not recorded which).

CDR3 nucleotides: TGCGCCAGCAGCCAAGTGGCAGGGAGGGAAGAGACCCAGTACTTC. The encoded protein is CASSQVAGREETQYF. V is TRBV4-1 and J is TRBJ2-5; 7 nucleotides match TRBD2. Germline V gene data show CDR1 as MGHRA and CDR2 as YSYEKL. The J segment lost 3 bases and the V segment lost 1 base, leaving 5 bases of the junction unmatched. CDR3 length: 15 residues.